Presented here are 8 T cell receptor beta chains from one specimen sequenced in a study of cytomegalovirus exposure and HLA in healthy donors. Researchers ran the PCR with 60 Vbeta and 13 Jbeta primers. The protocol was immunoSEQ multiplex PCR, while the TCRdb copy is restricted to in-frame clones and leaves out a portion. The sample has about 170,000 clones, over 70% seen once. Input material: PBMCs. The receptors were sampled from a woman between 50 and 59 years old in good health and CMV-seropositive.

CDR3 bases: TGTGCCAGCAGTGAACCAGGGTTGGACACTGAAGCTTTCTTT. Translation gives CASSEPGLDTEAFF. This sequence joins TRBV6-1 and TRBJ1-1, with a possible D match to TRBD1 (5 bases). The CDR3 consists of 14 residues. Trimming stripped 2 bases from V and 3 bases from J, with 10 bases between. CDR1 MNHNS and CDR2 SASEGT come from the germline V gene.

This chain connects TRBV7-2 to TRBJ2-5, with TRBD2 matching 8 bases. The CDR3 has 14 amino acids. The germline gives CDR1 SGHTA, CDR2 FQGNSA. V dropped 5 bases and J dropped 5; count of bases not matched to a gene: 7. CDR3 protein: CASSPLSGGETQYF. CDR3 DNA: TGTGCCAGCAGCCCCTTATCGGGGGGGGAGACCCAGTACTTC.

V and J are TRBV2 and TRBJ2-7, with D uncertain. V lost 3 bases, J lost 0 bases, and 6 bases lay in between. CDR3 size: 13 residues. CDR1 SNHLY and CDR2 FYNNEI come from the germline V gene. This CDR3 reads CASSDRISYEQYF. CDR3 DNA: TGTGCCAGCAGTGACAGGATCTCCTACGAGCAGTACTTC.

The rearrangement joins TRBV2 to TRBJ2-3; a possible D gene is TRBD2 (5 bases). The germline V gene has CDR1 SNHLY and CDR2 FYNNEI. The CDR3 is 14 residues long. V gave up 6 bases and J gave up 8 bases, with 18 bases separating them. The CDR3 bases are TGTGCCAGCAGGCCCCCGACCCCCGGAGGTACGCAGTATTTT. It encodes CASRPPTPGGTQYF. Combining the CDR3 with reference TRBV2 and TRBJ2-3 gives the whole variable domain EPEVTQTPSHQVTQMGQEVILRCVPISNHLYFYWYRQILGQKVEFLVSFYNNEISEKSEIFDDQFSVERPDGSNFTLKIRSTKLEDSAMYFCASRPPTPGGTQYFGPGTRLTVL.

This clone was detected once. This chain uses TRBV7-2 with TRBJ1-3, with 7 bases that match TRBD1. Germline V gene data show CDR1 as SGHTA and CDR2 as FQGNSA. This CDR3 contains 15 residues. V shed 5 bases, J shed 4 bases, and the junction held 8 bases outside the gene matches. CDR3 DNA: TGTGCCAGCAGCGGAGGGACAGCACAAGGAAACACCATATATTTT. The encoded protein is CASSGGTAQGNTIYF. Full variable domain (outside the CDR3, taken from reference TRBV7-2 and TRBJ1-3): GAGVSQSPSNKVTEKGKDVELRCDPISGHTALYWYRQSLGQGLEFLIYFQGNSAPDKSGLPSDRFSAERTGGSVSTLTIQRTQQEDSAVYLCASSGGTAQGNTIYFGEGSWLTVV.

V is TRBV5-1 and J is TRBJ2-1; TRBD2 aligns across 10 bases. Germline V gene lookup returns CDR1 SGHRS and CDR2 YFSETQ. V shed 4 bases and J 8 bases; nucleotides not matched to a gene: 6. The CDR3 extends over 14 amino acids. The CDR3 here is CASSESGGDDEQFF. In nucleotides, the CDR3 is TGCGCCAGCAGCGAGAGCGGGGGGGACGATGAGCAGTTCTTC.

The chain combines TRBV6-1 with TRBJ1-5; TRBD1 matches 7 bases. CDR1 and CDR2 (germline): MNHNS, SASEGT. This CDR3 is built from 14 residues. V was pared by 7 bases and J by 5 bases, with 8 bases of the junction left unmatched. The CDR3 region is CASTRQGKDQPQHF. CDR3 nucleotide sequence: TGTGCCAGCACTAGACAGGGAAAGGATCAGCCCCAGCATTTT.

This sequence joins TRBV19 and TRBJ1-2, with TRBD1 identical over 7 bases. Germline CDR1 LNHDA, CDR2 SQIVND (reference sequence). The ends lost 4 bases at V and 5 bases at J; junction bases unmatched: 13. The CDR3 is 16 residues long. The CDR3 DNA reads TGTGCCAGTAGTACAACTCTACAGGGGCGGGATTATGGCTACACCTTC. This encodes CASSTTLQGRDYGYTF.